The 18 T cell receptor beta chains given below trace back to one sample, sequenced in a study of early stage breast cancer tumors. The table came from immunoSEQ multiplex PCR; TCRdb's copy has only in-frame clones and leaves some out. The sample carries about 29,000 clones, roughly 81% recorded once. The sample taken for sequencing was blood. These receptors were collected from a person aged 45 to 59 with breast cancer.

This clone occurred a few times. V usage is TRBV19 and J usage is TRBJ2-3; possibly TRBD1 for D (5 bases). Germline values: CDR1 LNHDA, CDR2 SQIVND (reference sequence). Trimming took 6 bases from V and 4 from J, leaving 14 bases between them. CDR3 size: 14 residues. CDR3 coding DNA: TGTGCCAGTAGCCCTTCGGTGACAGCAGATACGCAGTATTTT. Translating it yields CASSPSVTADTQYF. The full variable domain, rest sourced from reference TRBV19 and TRBJ2-3, is DGGITQSPKYLFRKEGQNVTLSCEQNLNHDAMYWYRQDPGQGLRLIYYSQIVNDFQKGDIAEGYSVSREKKESFPLTVTSAQKNPTAFYLCASSPSVTADTQYFGPGTRLTVL.

The V gene is TRBV5-8, the J gene TRBJ2-5; D might be TRBD1 or TRBD2, each matching 6 bases. CDR1 and CDR2 from the germline V gene are SGHTS and YDEGEE. CDR3 length: 14 amino acids. In DNA form, the CDR3 reads TGTGCTTCGTGGTGGCAGGGGAGGTTGGAGACCCAGTACTTC. As protein: CASWWQGRLETQYF.

This chain links TRBV2 with TRBJ1-4, with D perhaps TRBD1 (5 bases). The V gene lost 7 bases and the J gene lost 8 bases, with 14 bases spanning the gap. Germline CDR1 reads SNHLY; CDR2 reads FYNNEI. The CDR3 runs 13 residues. CDR3 residues: CASKTFEGEKLFF. CDR3 coding DNA: TGTGCCAGCAAGACTTTCGAGGGGGAAAAACTGTTTTTT.

This chain links TRBV9 with TRBJ2-5; either TRBD1 or TRBD2 may supply D (6 bases each). From germline, CDR1 is SGDLS and CDR2 YYNGEE. This CDR3 region has 14 residues. The germline V and J ends were trimmed by 3 bases and 5 bases, with 14 bases remaining between them. As DNA, the CDR3 is TGTGCCAGCAGCGGAGGCGGAGGGGGGGAGACCCAGTACTTC. Translated, it gives CASSGGGGGETQYF.

This chain links TRBV11-2 with TRBJ2-1, with 11 bases fitting TRBD1. The CDR3 contains 13 residues. The germline V gene has CDR1 SGHAT and CDR2 FQNNGV. V dropped 11 bases and J dropped 5; count of bases not matched to a gene: 5. For the CDR3, the DNA is TGTGCCGGAAGGGACAGGGGGGACAATGAGCAGTTCTTC. Its protein is CAGRDRGDNEQFF.

The gene calls are TRBV29-1 and TRBJ2-7; a weak D match, TRBD2 (5 bases). This CDR3 is built from 11 residues. Germline V gene sequence: CDR1 SQVTM, CDR2 ANQGSEA. V lost 7 bases and J 6 bases, leaving 13 bases between the germline ends. In DNA, the CDR3 is TGCAGCGCCAACCGCGGAGGCGAGCAGTACTTC. This sequence encodes CSANRGGEQYF.

This clone has only one observation. The V call is TRBV2, the J call TRBJ1-1, with a possible D match to TRBD1 (5 bases). Trimming stripped 1 base from V and 5 bases from J, with 11 bases between. Looked up from germline, CDR1 is SNHLY and CDR2 is FYNNEI. The CDR3 length is 14 residues. CDR3 sequence: CASSEDGGRTEAFF. The CDR3 bases are TGTGCCAGCAGTGAAGACGGGGGTAGGACTGAAGCTTTCTTT.

The J gene is TRBJ1-5, the V gene TRBV19, with 7 bases lining up with TRBD1. V shed 4 bases, J shed 2 bases, and the junction held 5 bases outside the gene matches. In germline, CDR1 is LNHDA, CDR2 SQIVND (reference sequence). This CDR3 contains 15 residues. The CDR3 sequence is CASSTTGAGNQPQHF. The CDR3 DNA follows: TGTGCCAGTAGTACAACAGGGGCGGGCAATCAGCCCCAGCATTTT.

V gene TRBV5-1 combines with J gene TRBJ2-1, with no clear D. CDR3 length: 14 residues. Germline V gene data show CDR1 as SGHRS and CDR2 as YFSETQ. The V end was cut by 7 bases, the J end by 13 bases, with 24 bases between. The CDR3 here is CASGYRPQEETQFF. The CDR3 bases are TGCGCCAGCGGCTACCGACCACAAGAGGAGACTCAGTTCTTC.

Here the CDR3 DNA reads TGTGCCAGCAGCTTAGGGACTCGGGACCGAGGAGAGACCCAGTACTTC. Its translation is CASSLGTRDRGETQYF. This chain joins TRBV11-3 and TRBJ2-5; D assignment may be TRBD1 or TRBD2 (5 bases each). V lost 1 base, J lost 4 bases, and 16 bases lay in between. The germline CDR1 and CDR2 sequences are SGHNT and YENEEA. The CDR3 length is 16 residues. Supplemented by reference TRBV11-3 and TRBJ2-5, the full variable domain reads EAGVVQSPRYKIIEKKQPVAFWCNPISGHNTLYWYLQNLGQGPELLIRYENEEAVDDSQLPKDRFSAERLKGVDSTLKIQPAELGDSAVYLCASSLGTRDRGETQYFGPGTRLLVL.

This chain joins TRBV10-3 and TRBJ2-1; TRBD2 matches at 8 bases. CDR3 size: 14 residues. Per the germline V gene, CDR1 is ENHRY and CDR2 is SYGVKD. The trim removed 4 bases at V and 4 bases at J, leaving 3 bases unmatched. The CDR3 bases are TGTGCCATCAGTGGACTAGCGACTTACAATGAGCAGTTCTTC. Protein sequence: CAISGLATYNEQFF.

This clone has more than one count but fewer than ten. The gene calls are TRBV5-4 and TRBJ2-7; TRBD1 or TRBD2 may be the D gene (6 bases each). CDR1 and CDR2 from the germline V gene are SGHNT and YYREEE (reference sequence). Trimming removed 2 bases at V and 6 bases at J, with 18 bases between. The length of the CDR3 is 15 residues. CDR3 coding DNA: TGTGCCAGCAGCTTTGGAGGGGGAGACCGGAGCGAGCAGTACTTC. Translating it yields CASSFGGGDRSEQYF.

This clone was recorded only once. The chain joins TRBV29-1 to TRBJ2-3; possible D gene TRBD2, 5 bases. The CDR3 sequence is 12 residues long. Trimming shortened V by 3 bases and J by 5 bases, and 9 bases separated the two germline ends. The germline CDR1 and CDR2 sequences are SQVTM and ANQGSEA. CDR3 DNA sequence: TGCAGCGTTGATCTCACTAGAGATACGCAGTATTTT. Protein product: CSVDLTRDTQYF.

The chain carries TRBV19 and TRBJ1-5; 7 bases match TRBD1. This CDR3 region has 13 residues. Per the germline V gene, CDR1 is LNHDA and CDR2 is SQIVND (reference sequence). Trimming at V came to 8 bases and at J to 5 bases, leaving 6 bases not matched to a gene. CDR3 region: CASRRGLDQPQHF. The CDR3 DNA reads TGTGCCAGTCGCAGGGGGTTGGATCAGCCCCAGCATTTT.

The chain joins TRBV4-1 to TRBJ1-1; D is possibly TRBD1 (6 bases). Germline values: CDR1 MGHRA, CDR2 YSYEKL. The CDR3 runs to 13 residues. V was shortened by 5 bases and J by 2 bases, with 9 bases between the two germline ends. CDR3 amino acids: CASSWTVNTEAFF. The CDR3 DNA reads as TGCGCCAGCAGCTGGACAGTTAACACTGAAGCTTTCTTT.

This chain uses TRBV5-3 with TRBJ1-1; TRBD1 aligns across 8 bases. TRBV5-3 counts as an open reading frame of uncertain function. This CDR3 is built from 11 residues. J lost 11 bases, V lost 3 bases, and 3 bases had no gene match. CDR3 residues: CARSSGGEAFF. As DNA, the CDR3 is TGTGCCAGAAGCTCAGGGGGCGAGGCTTTCTTT.

The chain combines TRBV19 with TRBJ2-1, with D unresolved. V lost 5 bases to trimming and J lost 0 bases, with 20 bases between them. Germline-derived CDR1 and CDR2 are LNHDA and SQIVND (reference sequence). The CDR3 is 18 amino acids. The CDR3 nucleotides read TGTGCCAGTAGTTCGACCGGTCCCCTTCTAGGCTCCTACAATGAGCAGTTCTTC. Translating gives CASSSTGPLLGSYNEQFF.

This clone was picked up one time. The chain carries TRBV5-4 and TRBJ2-2; 9 bases align to TRBD2. With V trimmed by 0 bases and J by 7 bases, 7 bases remained unmatched. Germline assignment: CDR1 SGHNT and CDR2 YYREEE (reference sequence). The CDR3 loop spans 16 amino acids. CDR3 amino acids: CASSLVAGVNGGELFF. CDR3 DNA sequence: TGTGCCAGCAGCTTGGTAGCGGGAGTTAACGGCGGGGAGCTGTTTTTT.